This T cell receptor beta chain was sequenced in a study of T cell repertoires and HLA-DP antigens. General study findings and limits: Sorted CD137+ cells had clonality around 0.39 against both alloantigens, versus 0.035 to 0.045 pre-culture.

The data were produced by immunoSEQ multiplex PCR, yet TCRdb's version contains in-frame clones alone and is incomplete. Of some 110,000 clones in the sample, more than 85% were seen once. The germline V gene has CDR1 MNHEY and CDR2 SVGAGI. V lost 0 bases, J lost 7 bases, and 7 bases lay in between. The CDR3 extends over 13 amino acids. About this clone: Its target is not known.

Sequencing was done on a sample of CD4+ T cells from PBMCs. The source of this sequence is a woman aged 18-30 years in good health and CMV-seronegative. The J gene is TRBJ1-5, the V gene TRBV6-5, with D uncertain. The chain's CDR3 is CASSYSEGQPQHF. The CDR3 coding sequence is TGTGCCAGCAGTTACTCGGAGGGCCAGCCCCAGCATTTT.